The clone carrying this T cell receptor (beta chain) was seen a handful of times. The entry originates in a study of blood T cell repertoires in COVID-19. Per germline, CDR1 KGHSH and CDR2 LQKENI. V was pared by 4 bases and J by 5 bases, with 4 bases of the junction left unmatched. The CDR3 has 13 amino acids. Sequencing was performed with immunoSEQ multiplex PCR; in TCRdb, only in-frame clones are kept and a portion is missing. The table lists about 100,000 clones, roughly 88% of them singletons. V gene TRBV18 combines with J gene TRBJ1-2, with 7 bases lining up with TRBD1. The sequenced material came from peripheral blood. This sequence was found in a human donor in a cohort sampled during active COVID-19. The CDR3 sequence: CASSRQGDYGYTF. The CDR3 DNA reads as TGTGCCAGCTCACGACAGGGAGATTATGGCTACACCTTC.